This TCR beta chain derives from a study of T cells of healthy individuals. Trimming stripped 4 bases from V and 2 bases from J, with 8 bases between. CDR1 and CDR2 (germline): MGHDK, SYGVNS. The CDR3 runs to 13 residues. TCRdb analysed the 5' RACE reads with MiXCR anew, one entry per CDR3 protein. The table lists about 53,000 distinct CDR3 sequences, approximately 15% of them singletons. This clonotype was detected a few times. V is TRBV25-1 and J is TRBJ2-5; D uncertain. This clonotype originated in a human donor in good health. CDR3 DNA sequence: TGTGCCAGCAGTGGCGGCAGTCAAGAGACCCAGTACTTC. This codes for CASSGGSQETQYF.